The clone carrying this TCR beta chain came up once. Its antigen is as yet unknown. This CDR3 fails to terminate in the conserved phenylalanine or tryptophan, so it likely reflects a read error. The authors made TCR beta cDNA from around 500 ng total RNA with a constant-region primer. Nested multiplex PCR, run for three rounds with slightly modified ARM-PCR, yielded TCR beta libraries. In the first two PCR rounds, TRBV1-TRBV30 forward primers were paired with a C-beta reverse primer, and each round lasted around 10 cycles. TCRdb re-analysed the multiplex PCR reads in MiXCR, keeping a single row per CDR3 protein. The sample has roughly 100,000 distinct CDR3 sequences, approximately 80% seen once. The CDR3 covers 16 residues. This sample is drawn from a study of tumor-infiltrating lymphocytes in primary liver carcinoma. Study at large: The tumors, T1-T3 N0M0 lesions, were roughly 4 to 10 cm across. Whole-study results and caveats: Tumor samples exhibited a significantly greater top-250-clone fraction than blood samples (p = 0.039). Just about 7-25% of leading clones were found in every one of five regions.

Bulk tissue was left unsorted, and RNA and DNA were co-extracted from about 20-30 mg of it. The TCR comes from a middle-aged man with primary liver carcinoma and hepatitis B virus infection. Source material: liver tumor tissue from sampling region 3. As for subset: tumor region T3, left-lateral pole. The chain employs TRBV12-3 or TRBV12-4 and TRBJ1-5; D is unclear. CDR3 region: CASSLAVLYSNQPQHY. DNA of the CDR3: TGTGCCAGCAGCTTAGCCGTGTTATATAGCAATCAGCCCCAGCATTAT.